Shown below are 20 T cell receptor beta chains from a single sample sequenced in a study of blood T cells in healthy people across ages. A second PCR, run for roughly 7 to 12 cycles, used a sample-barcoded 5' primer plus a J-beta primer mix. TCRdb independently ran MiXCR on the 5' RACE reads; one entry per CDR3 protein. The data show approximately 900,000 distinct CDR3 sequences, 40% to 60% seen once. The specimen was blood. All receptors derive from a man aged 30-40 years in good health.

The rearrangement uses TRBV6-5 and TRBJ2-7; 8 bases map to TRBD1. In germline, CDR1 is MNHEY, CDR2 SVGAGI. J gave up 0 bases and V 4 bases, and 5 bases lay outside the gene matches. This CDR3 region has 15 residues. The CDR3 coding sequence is TGTGCCAGCAGTTTAACGACAGGGGCCTCCTACGAGCAGTACTTC. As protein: CASSLTTGASYEQYF.

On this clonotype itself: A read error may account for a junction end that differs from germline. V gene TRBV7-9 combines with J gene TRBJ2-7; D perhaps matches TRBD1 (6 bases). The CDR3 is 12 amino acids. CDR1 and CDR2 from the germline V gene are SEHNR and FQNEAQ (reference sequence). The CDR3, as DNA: TGTTCCAGCAGCCTAGGGGGTTACGAGCAGTACTTC. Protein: CSSSLGGYEQYF.

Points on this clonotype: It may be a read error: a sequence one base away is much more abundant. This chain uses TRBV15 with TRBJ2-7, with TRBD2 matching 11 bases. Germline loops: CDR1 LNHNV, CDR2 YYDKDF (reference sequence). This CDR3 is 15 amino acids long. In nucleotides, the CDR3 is TGTGCCACCAGCAGAGATCTAGCGGGGGGAAATGAGCGGTACTTC. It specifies CATSRDLAGGNERYF.

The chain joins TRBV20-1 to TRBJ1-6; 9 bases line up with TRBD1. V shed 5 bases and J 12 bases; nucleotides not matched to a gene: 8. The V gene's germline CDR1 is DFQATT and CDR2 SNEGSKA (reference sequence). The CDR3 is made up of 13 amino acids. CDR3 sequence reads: CSAYRQGVGPLHF. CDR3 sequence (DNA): TGCAGTGCTTACCGACAGGGGGTTGGACCCCTCCACTTT.

The CDR3 DNA reads as TGCAGCGTTGAACCTAGTGGGACAGATACGCAGTATTTT. It is translated as CSVEPSGTDTQYF. The chain has TRBV29-1 and TRBJ2-3, with D uncertain. Germline values: CDR1 SQVTM, CDR2 ANQGSEA. The CDR3 is 13 residues long. With 2 bases removed from V and 3 bases from J, the gap between germline ends came to 9 bases.

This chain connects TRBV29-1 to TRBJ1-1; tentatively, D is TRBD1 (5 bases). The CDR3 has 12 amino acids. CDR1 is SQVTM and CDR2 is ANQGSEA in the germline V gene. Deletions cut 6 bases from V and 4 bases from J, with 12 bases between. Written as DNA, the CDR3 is TGCAGCGTGGACACAGGACCCACTGAAGCTTTCTTT. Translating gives CSVDTGPTEAFF.

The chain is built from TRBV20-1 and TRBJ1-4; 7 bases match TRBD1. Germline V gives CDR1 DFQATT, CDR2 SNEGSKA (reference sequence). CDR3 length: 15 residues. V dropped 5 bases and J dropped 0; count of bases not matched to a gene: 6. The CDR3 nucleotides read TGCAGTGCTGGGGACAGCAGCGCAACTAATGAAAAACTGTTTTTT. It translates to CSAGDSSATNEKLFF.

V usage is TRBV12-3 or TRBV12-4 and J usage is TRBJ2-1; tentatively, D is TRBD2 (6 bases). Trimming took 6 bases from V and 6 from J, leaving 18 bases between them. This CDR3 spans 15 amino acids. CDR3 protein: CASSPGGGEGNEQFF. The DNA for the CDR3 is TGTGCCAGCAGCCCGGGCGGAGGGGAAGGCAATGAGCAGTTCTTC.

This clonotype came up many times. The CDR3 is CASTTGASGLISYEQYF. The DNA of the CDR3 is TGTGCCAGCACCACGGGGGCCTCAGGACTGATCTCCTACGAGCAGTACTTC. This chain joins TRBV28 and TRBJ2-7, with D perhaps given as TRBD1 or TRBD2 (6 bases each). The germline V gene encodes CDR1 MDHEN and CDR2 SYDVKM. CDR3 size: 17 residues. Trimming cost V 7 bases and J 0 bases, with 22 bases left between them.

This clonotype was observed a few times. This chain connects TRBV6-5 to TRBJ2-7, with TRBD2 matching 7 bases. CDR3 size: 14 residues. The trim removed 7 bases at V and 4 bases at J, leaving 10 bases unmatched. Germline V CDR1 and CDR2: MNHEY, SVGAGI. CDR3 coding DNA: TGTGCCAGCACCCCTAAGGGAGGGCGTTACGAGCAGTACTTC. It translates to CASTPKGGRYEQYF.

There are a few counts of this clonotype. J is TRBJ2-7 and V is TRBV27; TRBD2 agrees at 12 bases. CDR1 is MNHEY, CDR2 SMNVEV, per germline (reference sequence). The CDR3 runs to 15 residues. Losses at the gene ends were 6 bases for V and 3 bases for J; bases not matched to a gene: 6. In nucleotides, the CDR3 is TGTGCCAGCAGCCGCGGGACTAGCGGGTTCTACGAGCAGTACTTC. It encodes CASSRGTSGFYEQYF.

DNA of the CDR3: TGTGCCAGCAGTCCCGACACTGATTACCTTTATGGCTACACCTTC. It translates to CASSPDTDYLYGYTF. The J gene is TRBJ1-2, the V gene TRBV2, with D unclear. CDR1 is SNHLY and CDR2 is FYNNEI in the germline V gene. V was shortened by 5 bases and J by 5 bases, with 18 bases between the two germline ends. This CDR3 is 15 amino acids long.

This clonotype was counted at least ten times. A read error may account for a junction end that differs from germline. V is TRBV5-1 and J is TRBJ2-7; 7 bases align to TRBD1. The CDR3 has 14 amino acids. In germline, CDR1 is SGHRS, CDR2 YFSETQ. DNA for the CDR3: TGTGCCAGCAGCCTCCGGGACAGCTCCTACGAGCAGTACTTC. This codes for CASSLRDSSYEQYF.

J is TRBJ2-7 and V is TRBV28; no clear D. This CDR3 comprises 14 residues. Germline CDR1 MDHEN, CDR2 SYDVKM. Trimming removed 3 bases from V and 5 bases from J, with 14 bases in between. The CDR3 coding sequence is TGTGCCAGCAGTTTGTTGTCGGGTGTTAACGAGCAGTACTTC. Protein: CASSLLSGVNEQYF.

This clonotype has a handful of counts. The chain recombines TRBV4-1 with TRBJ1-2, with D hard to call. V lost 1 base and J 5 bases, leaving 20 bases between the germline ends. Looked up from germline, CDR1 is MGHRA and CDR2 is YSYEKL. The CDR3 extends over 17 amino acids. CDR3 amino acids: CASSQGPTATGPYGYTF. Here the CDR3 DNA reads TGCGCCAGCAGCCAAGGACCGACTGCAACCGGGCCTTATGGCTACACCTTC.

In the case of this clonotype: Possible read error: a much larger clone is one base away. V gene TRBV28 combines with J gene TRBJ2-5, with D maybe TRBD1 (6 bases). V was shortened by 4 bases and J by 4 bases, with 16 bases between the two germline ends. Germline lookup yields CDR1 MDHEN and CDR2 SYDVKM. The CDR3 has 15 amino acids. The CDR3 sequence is CASSSRTRGRETQYF. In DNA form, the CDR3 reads TGTGCCAGCAGTTCCAGGACAAGGGGGAGAGAGACCCAGTACTTC.

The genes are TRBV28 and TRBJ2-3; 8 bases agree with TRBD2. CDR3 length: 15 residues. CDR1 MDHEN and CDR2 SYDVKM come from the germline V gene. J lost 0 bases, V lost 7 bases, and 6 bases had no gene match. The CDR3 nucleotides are TGTGCCAGCACCCATAGCGGGGAGAGCACAGATACGCAGTATTTT. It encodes CASTHSGESTDTQYF.

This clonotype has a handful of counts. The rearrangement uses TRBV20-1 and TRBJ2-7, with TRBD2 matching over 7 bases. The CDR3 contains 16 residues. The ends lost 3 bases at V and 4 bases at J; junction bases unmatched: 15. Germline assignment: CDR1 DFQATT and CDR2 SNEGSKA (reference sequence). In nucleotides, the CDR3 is TGCAGTGCTAGCCATGGGCGGCTAGCGGATATATACGAGCAGTACTTC. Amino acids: CSASHGRLADIYEQYF.

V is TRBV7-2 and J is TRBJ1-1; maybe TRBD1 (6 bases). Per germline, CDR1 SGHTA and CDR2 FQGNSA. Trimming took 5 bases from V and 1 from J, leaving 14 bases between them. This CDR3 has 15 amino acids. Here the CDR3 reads CASSPWGGRNTEAFF. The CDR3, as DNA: TGTGCCAGCAGCCCGTGGGGGGGCAGGAACACTGAAGCTTTCTTT.

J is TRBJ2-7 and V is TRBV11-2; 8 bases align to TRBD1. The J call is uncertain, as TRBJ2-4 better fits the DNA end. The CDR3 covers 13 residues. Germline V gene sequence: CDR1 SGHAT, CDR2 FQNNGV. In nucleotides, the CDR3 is TGTGCCAGCAGCTTAGGACAGGGGTACATTCAGTACTTC. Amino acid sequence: CASSLGQGYIQYF.